The 12 T cell receptor beta chains below come from one sample, sequenced in a study of vaccination effects on CD4 cells after COVID-19. This table comes from immunoSEQ multiplex PCR, and its TCRdb copy is limited to in-frame clones, with some not included. Of some 60,000 clones detected, roughly three quarters appear once; the ten largest clones hold around 2.8%. Before sequencing took place, the ViraFEST assay used viral peptide pools to expand antigen-specific CD4+ T cells. Culture proceeded for approximately 10 days, and CD4+ T cells were then isolated. The healthy vaccine recipients, who had no prior SARS-CoV-2 infection, showed negative nucleocapsid antibodies. The antigens for these receptors are not known. The sequenced sample was CD4+ T cells from PBMCs cultured with HCoV-NL63 spike peptides, obtained before COVID-19 vaccination. The receptors originated from a human donor who received a COVID-19 vaccine.

V is TRBV19 and J is TRBJ2-5; D is unresolved. The germline CDR1 and CDR2 sequences are LNHDA and SQIVND (reference sequence). The CDR3 extends over 12 amino acids. V shed 3 bases and J shed 4 bases, with 6 bases lying between them. This CDR3 is CASSMNLETQYF. The CDR3 nucleotides are TGTGCCAGTAGTATGAATTTAGAGACCCAGTACTTC.

This rearrangement joins TRBV19 to TRBJ2-2; D ambiguous. CDR3 length: 14 amino acids. The V end was cut by 6 bases, the J end by 0 bases, with 8 bases between. Germline V gene sequence: CDR1 LNHDA, CDR2 SQIVND (reference sequence). The CDR3 DNA follows: TGTGCCAGTAGCAGATCCGCGAACACCGGGGAGCTGTTTTTT. Translating it yields CASSRSANTGELFF.

The rearrangement joins TRBV5-5 to TRBJ1-5, with TRBD1 identical over 9 bases. Germline V CDR1 and CDR2: SGHKS, YYEKEE (reference sequence). This CDR3 region has 14 residues. The V segment lost 4 bases and the J segment 5 bases; nucleotides outside the gene matches: 4. Written as DNA, the CDR3 is TGTGCCAGCAGCCCGGGACAGGGTCATCAGCCCCAGCATTTT. Protein sequence: CASSPGQGHQPQHF.

V gene TRBV10-1 combines with J gene TRBJ2-7, with D unclear. CDR3 size: 11 residues. Germline-derived CDR1 and CDR2 are WNHNN and SYGVQD (reference sequence). V shed 2 bases and J shed 6 bases, with 5 bases lying between them. The CDR3 DNA reads as TGCGCCAGCAGTGAGGAGATCGAGCAGTACGTC. As protein: CASSEEIEQYV.

This chain joins TRBV2 and TRBJ1-1; 7 bases line up with TRBD1. V was clipped by 6 bases and J by 5 bases; unmatched bases: 12. Germline V gives CDR1 SNHLY, CDR2 FYNNEI. This CDR3 has 15 amino acids. The chain's CDR3 is CASSLNRGEETEAFF. The CDR3 coding sequence is TGTGCCAGCAGCCTGAACAGGGGTGAGGAGACTGAAGCTTTCTTT.

The chain carries TRBV6-2 or TRBV6-3 and TRBJ2-5, with TRBD2 matching 11 bases. Germline CDR1 MNHEY, CDR2 SVGEGT. V dropped 5 bases and J dropped 2; count of bases not matched to a gene: 1. The CDR3 is 14 amino acids. CDR3 DNA sequence: TGTGCCAGCAGTACTAGCGGGGGACAAGAGACCCAGTACTTC. It yields the protein CASSTSGGQETQYF.

The chain carries TRBV12-3 or TRBV12-4 and TRBJ2-1; D call uncertain. V was trimmed by 6 bases and J by 4 bases, leaving 4 bases between them. This CDR3 comprises 11 residues. CDR3 residues: CASSGYNEQFF. The CDR3 DNA follows: TGTGCCAGCAGCGGATACAATGAGCAGTTCTTC.

The count of this clone is one. The genes are TRBV25-1 and TRBJ1-2; D not resolved. Germline V gives CDR1 MGHDK, CDR2 SYGVNS. Deletions cut 5 bases from V and 8 bases from J, with 21 bases between. The CDR3 runs to 15 residues. The CDR3 bases are TGTGCCAGCAGTTATCCGGGCTGGGAGTTTGAAGGCTACACCTTC. Its translation: CASSYPGWEFEGYTF.

J is TRBJ2-7 and V is TRBV28; D tentatively fits TRBD1 or TRBD2 (5 bases each). CDR1 is MDHEN, CDR2 SYDVKM, per germline. Trimming pared 5 bases from V and 2 bases from J, leaving 13 bases between. This CDR3 comprises 14 residues. CDR3 region: CASSRGDRPYEQYV. DNA for the CDR3: TGTGCCAGCAGTCGAGGGGATCGCCCCTACGAGCAGTACGTC.

This clone was seen only once. The V gene is TRBV4-2, the J gene TRBJ2-5; D unresolved. The germline CDR1 and CDR2 sequences are LGHNA and YNFKEQ. The CDR3 covers 12 residues. The V gene lost 4 bases and the J gene lost 2 bases, with 5 bases spanning the gap. CDR3 coding DNA: TGTGCCAGCAGCCCCACTCAAGAGACCCAGTACTTC. The encoded protein is CASSPTQETQYF.

This clone was detected only a few times. V gene TRBV5-1 combines with J gene TRBJ1-2; D unresolved. The CDR3 sequence is 14 residues long. The V end was cut by 4 bases, the J end by 6 bases, with 16 bases between. In germline, CDR1 is SGHRS, CDR2 YFSETQ. In DNA, the CDR3 is TGCGCCAGCAGCCCCAGCTTGGCTGTAGATGGCTACACCTTC. It is translated as CASSPSLAVDGYTF.

This sequence joins TRBV5-6 and TRBJ2-2; TRBD1 matches 10 bases. There are 14 residues in the CDR3. CDR1 SGHDT and CDR2 YYEEEE come from the germline V gene. V lost 5 bases and J lost 5; bases outside the gene matches: 3. For the CDR3, the DNA is TGTGCCAGCAGACGGACAGGGGGAACCGGGGAGCTGTTTTTT. As protein: CASRRTGGTGELFF.